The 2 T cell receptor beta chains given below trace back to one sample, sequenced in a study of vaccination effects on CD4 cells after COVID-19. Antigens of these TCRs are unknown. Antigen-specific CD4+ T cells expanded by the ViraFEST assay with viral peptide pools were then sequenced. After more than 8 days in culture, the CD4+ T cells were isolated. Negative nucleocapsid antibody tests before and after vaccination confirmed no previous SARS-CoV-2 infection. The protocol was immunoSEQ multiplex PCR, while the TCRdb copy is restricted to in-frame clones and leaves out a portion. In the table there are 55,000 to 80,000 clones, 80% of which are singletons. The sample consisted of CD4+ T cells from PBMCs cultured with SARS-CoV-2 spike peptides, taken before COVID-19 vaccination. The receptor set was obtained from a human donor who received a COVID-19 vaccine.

The CDR3 DNA reads as TGTGCCAGCAGCCGTAGCGGACCCCAAGAGACCCAGTACTTC. Translating it yields CASSRSGPQETQYF. This chain links TRBV7-2 with TRBJ2-5; a possible D gene is TRBD2 (6 bases). The CDR3 consists of 14 residues. Germline CDR1 and CDR2: SGHTA and FQGNSA. The V end lost 5 bases, the J end lost 1 base, and 11 bases lay between the germline ends.

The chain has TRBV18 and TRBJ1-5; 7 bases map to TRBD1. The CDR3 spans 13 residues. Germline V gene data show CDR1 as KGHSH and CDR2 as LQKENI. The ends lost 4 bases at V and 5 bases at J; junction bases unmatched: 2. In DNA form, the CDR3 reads TGTGCCAGCTCACAAGGACAGGATCAGCCCCAGCATTTT. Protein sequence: CASSQGQDQPQHF.